This section outlines one T cell receptor (beta chain) sequence together with its context. TCRdb reprocessed the reads with MiXCR, giving one entry per CDR3 protein. The sample contains 200,000 to 300,000 distinct CDR3 sequences, roughly 13% of which appear only once. The data are from a study of T cell repertoires in cytomegalovirus infection. This CDR3 is built from 13 residues. V lost 6 bases and J lost 8; bases outside the gene matches: 4. Germline V gives CDR1 LNHDA, CDR2 SQIVND (reference sequence). The chain combines TRBV19 with TRBJ2-1; 10 bases line up with TRBD2. This sequence was found in a human donor in good health (CMV status not recorded). Some clones in this sample may be carry-over from other donors' samples. Specimen: PBMCs. CDR3 coding DNA: TGTGCCAGTAGCCAGCGGGGGGGCGATGAGCAGTTCTTC. Amino acids: CASSQRGGDEQFF.